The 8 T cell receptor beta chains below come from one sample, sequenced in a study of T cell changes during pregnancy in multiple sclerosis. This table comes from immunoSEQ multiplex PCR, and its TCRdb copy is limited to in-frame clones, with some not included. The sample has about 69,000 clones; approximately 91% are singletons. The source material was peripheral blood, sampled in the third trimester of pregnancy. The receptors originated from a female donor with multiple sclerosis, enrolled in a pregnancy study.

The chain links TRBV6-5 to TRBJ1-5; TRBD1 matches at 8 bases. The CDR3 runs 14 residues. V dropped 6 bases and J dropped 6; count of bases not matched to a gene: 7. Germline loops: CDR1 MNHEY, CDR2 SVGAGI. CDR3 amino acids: CASRLGQGTQPQHF. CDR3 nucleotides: TGTGCCAGCAGGCTCGGACAGGGAACTCAGCCCCAGCATTTT.

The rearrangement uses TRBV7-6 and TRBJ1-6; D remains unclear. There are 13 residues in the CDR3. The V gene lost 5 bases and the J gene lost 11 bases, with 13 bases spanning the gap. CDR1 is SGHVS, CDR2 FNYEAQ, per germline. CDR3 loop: CASSPLEQAPLHF. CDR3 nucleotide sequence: TGTGCCAGCAGCCCCCTCGAACAAGCACCCCTCCACTTT.

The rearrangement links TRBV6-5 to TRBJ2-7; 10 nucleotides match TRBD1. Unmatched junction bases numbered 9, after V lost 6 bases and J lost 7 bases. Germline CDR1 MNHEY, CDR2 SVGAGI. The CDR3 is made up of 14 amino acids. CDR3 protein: CASRMTGGVKEQYF. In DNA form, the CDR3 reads TGTGCCAGCAGAATGACAGGGGGCGTTAAGGAGCAGTACTTC.

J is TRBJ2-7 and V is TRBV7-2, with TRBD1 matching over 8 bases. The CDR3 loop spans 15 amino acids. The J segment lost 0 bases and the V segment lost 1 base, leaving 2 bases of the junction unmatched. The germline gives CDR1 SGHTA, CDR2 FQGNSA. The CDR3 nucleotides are TGTGCCAGCAGCTTAGGAGGACAGGGCTCCTACGAGCAGTACTTC. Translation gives CASSLGGQGSYEQYF. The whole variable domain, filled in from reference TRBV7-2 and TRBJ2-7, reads GAGVSQSPSNKVTEKGKDVELRCDPISGHTALYWYRQSLGQGLEFLIYFQGNSAPDKSGLPSDRFSAERTGGSVSTLTIQRTQQEDSAVYLCASSLGGQGSYEQYFGPGTRLTVT.

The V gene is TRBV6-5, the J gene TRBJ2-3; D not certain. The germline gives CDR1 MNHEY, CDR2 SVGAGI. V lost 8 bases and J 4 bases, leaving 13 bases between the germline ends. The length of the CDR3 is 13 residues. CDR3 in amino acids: CASRSSPADTQYF. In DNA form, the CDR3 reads TGTGCCAGCCGGTCGAGCCCCGCAGATACGCAGTATTTT.

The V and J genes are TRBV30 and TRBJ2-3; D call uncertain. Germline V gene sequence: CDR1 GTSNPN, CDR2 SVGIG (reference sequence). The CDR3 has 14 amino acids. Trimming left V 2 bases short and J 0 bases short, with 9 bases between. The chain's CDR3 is CAWSFGGSTDTQYF. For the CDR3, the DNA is TGTGCCTGGAGTTTCGGCGGCAGCACAGATACGCAGTATTTT.

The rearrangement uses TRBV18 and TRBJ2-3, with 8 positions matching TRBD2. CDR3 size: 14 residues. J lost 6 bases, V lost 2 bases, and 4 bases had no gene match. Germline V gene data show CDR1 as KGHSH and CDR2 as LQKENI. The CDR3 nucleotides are TGTGCCAGCTCACCAGGACTAGCTTTGGATACGCAGTATTTT. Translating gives CASSPGLALDTQYF.

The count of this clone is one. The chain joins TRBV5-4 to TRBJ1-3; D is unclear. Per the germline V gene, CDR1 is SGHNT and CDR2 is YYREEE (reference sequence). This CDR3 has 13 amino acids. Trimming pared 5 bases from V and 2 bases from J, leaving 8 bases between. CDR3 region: CASSRETGNTIYF. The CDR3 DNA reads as TGTGCCAGCAGTCGAGAGACTGGAAACACCATATATTTT. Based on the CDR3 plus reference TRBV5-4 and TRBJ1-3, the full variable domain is ETGVTQSPTHLIKTRGQQVTLRCSSQSGHNTVSWYQQALGQGPQFIFQYYREEENGRGNFPPRFSGLQFPNYSSELNVNALELDDSALYLCASSRETGNTIYFGEGSWLTVV.